One sample yielded the 4 T cell receptor beta chains listed below, sequenced in a study of Ad26.COV2.S vaccination and SARS-CoV-2 variants. Treatment denoted: approximately 18 received Ad26.COV2.S at low or high dose, single or two shots; roughly five received placebo; per-sample allocation not given. Collection of samples fell on day 63 after the first vaccine or placebo injection. Using immunoSEQ multiplex PCR, the repertoire was profiled, and TCRdb retains in-frame clones only, with some absent. Here the sample spans around 320,000 clones, about nine tenths being singletons. The material was peripheral blood, obtained in a trial of Ad26.COV2.S vaccine versus placebo. The receptors originated from a person between 18 and 59 years old who received the Ad26.COV2.S COVID-19 vaccine or a placebo.

This clone showed up just once. The V gene is TRBV4-1, the J gene TRBJ2-1; D ambiguous. Trimming took off 0 bases at V and 5 bases at J, with 5 bases between the two ends. CDR3 length equals 13 residues. Germline-derived CDR1 and CDR2 are MGHRA and YSYEKL. Here the CDR3 reads CASSQEPNNEQFF. The CDR3 nucleotides read TGCGCCAGCAGCCAAGAACCCAACAATGAGCAGTTCTTC.

V usage is TRBV19 and J usage is TRBJ1-6, with no clear D. Germline loops: CDR1 LNHDA, CDR2 SQIVND (reference sequence). CDR3 length: 12 amino acids. V was pared by 4 bases and J by 7 bases, with 5 bases between. The DNA of the CDR3 is TGTGCCAGTAGTACTTGGAATTCACCCCTCCACTTT. It is translated as CASSTWNSPLHF. Complete variable domain (other parts from reference TRBV19 and TRBJ1-6): DGGITQSPKYLFRKEGQNVTLSCEQNLNHDAMYWYRQDPGQGLRLIYYSQIVNDFQKGDIAEGYSVSREKKESFPLTVTSAQKNPTAFYLCASSTWNSPLHFGNGTRLTVT.

This rearrangement joins TRBV30 to TRBJ1-3, with TRBD1 identical over 8 bases. CDR1 is GTSNPN, CDR2 SVGIG, per germline (reference sequence). The junction had 3 bases not matched to a gene; V was cut back by 2 bases and J by 3 bases. The CDR3 is 14 amino acids. The chain's CDR3 is CAWSRTGNGNTIYF. The CDR3, as DNA: TGTGCCTGGAGTAGGACAGGGAATGGAAACACCATATATTTT.

V is TRBV18 and J is TRBJ1-1; D unresolved. Trimming took off 3 bases at V and 6 bases at J, with 11 bases between the two ends. Germline assignment: CDR1 KGHSH and CDR2 LQKENI. The CDR3 spans 13 residues. The CDR3 spells CASSPILSAEAFF. The CDR3 DNA reads as TGTGCCAGCTCACCCATTTTAAGCGCTGAAGCTTTCTTT.